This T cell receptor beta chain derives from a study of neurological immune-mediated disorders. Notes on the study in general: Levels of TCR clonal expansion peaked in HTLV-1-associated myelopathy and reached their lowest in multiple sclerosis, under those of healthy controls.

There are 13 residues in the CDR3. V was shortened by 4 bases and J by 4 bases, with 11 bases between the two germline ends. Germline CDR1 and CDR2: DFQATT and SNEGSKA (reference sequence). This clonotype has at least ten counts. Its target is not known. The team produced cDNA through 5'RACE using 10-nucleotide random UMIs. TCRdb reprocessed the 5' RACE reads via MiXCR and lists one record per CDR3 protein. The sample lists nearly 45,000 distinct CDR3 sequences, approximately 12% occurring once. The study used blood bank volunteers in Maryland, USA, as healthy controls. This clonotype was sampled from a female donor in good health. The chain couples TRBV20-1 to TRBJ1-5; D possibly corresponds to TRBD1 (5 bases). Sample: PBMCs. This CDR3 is CSAIEGQNQPQHF. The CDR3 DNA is TGCAGTGCTATTGAGGGGCAGAATCAGCCCCAGCATTTT.